The present T cell receptor (beta chain) was sequenced within a study of somatic mutations in cytotoxic T cells in rheumatoid arthritis. Germline CDR1 and CDR2: LGHNA and YSLEER. Trimming cost V 1 base and J 3 bases, with 13 bases left between them. This CDR3 is built from 15 residues. This clone has just a few counts. What it binds is unknown. Broader study findings: An increase in CD8+ clonality with age was seen in rheumatoid arthritis patients but not in healthy controls. Antigens targeted by the expanded CD8+ clones were unknown.

Only in-frame clones appear in the TCRdb table, and some are missing; sequencing was by immunoSEQ multiplex PCR. The sample contains several thousand clones, about 80% of which appear only once. Positive selection with magnetic beads achieved the isolation of CD4+ and CD8+ cells, followed by a flow cytometry check of purity. This TCR came from an adult with rheumatoid arthritis. The chain has TRBV4-3 and TRBJ2-7; D is undetermined. Input material: CD8+ T cells sorted from blood. Here the CDR3 DNA reads TGCGCCAGCAGCCAAGGGGCAGGTGTGGTCTACGAGCAGTACTTC. Translation gives CASSQGAGVVYEQYF.